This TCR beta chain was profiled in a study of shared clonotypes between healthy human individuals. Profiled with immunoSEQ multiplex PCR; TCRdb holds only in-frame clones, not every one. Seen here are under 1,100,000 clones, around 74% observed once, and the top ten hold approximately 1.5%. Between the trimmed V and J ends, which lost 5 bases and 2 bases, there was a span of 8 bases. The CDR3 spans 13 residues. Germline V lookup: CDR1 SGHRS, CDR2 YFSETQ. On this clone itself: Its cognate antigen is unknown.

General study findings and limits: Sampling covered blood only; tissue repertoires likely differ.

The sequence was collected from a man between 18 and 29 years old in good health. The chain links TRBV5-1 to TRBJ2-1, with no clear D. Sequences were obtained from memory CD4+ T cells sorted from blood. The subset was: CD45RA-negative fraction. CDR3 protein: CASRGNTYNEQFF. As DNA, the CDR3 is TGCGCCAGCAGAGGGAACACCTACAATGAGCAGTTCTTC.